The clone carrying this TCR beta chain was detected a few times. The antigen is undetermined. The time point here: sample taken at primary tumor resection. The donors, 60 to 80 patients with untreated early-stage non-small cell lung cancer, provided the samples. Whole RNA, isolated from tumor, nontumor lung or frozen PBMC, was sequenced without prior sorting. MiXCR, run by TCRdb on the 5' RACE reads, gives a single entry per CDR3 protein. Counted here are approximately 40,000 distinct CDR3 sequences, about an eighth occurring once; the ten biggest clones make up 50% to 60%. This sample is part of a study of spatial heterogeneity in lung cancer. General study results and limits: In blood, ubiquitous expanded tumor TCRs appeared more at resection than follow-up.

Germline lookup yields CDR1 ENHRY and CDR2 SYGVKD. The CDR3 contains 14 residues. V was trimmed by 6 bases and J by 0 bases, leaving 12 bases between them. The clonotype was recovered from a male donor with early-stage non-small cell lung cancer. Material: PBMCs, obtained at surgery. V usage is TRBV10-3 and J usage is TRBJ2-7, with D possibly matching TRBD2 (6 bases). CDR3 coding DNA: TGTGCCATCAGGAAGGAGGGGATCTCCTACGAGCAGTACTTC. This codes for CAIRKEGISYEQYF.